Shown below are 21 T cell receptor beta chains from a single sample sequenced in a study of graft-versus-host responses after intestinal transplantation. Their specific antigens are unknown. Sequencing was performed with immunoSEQ multiplex PCR; in TCRdb, only in-frame clones are kept and a portion is missing. Among under 85,000 clones listed, approximately 96% were seen once. The input for sequencing was unstimulated CD8+ T cells sorted from spleen or lymph node cells, taken before intestinal transplant. These receptors were collected from a human donor who received an intestinal transplant.

J is TRBJ2-2 and V is TRBV7-4, with 7 positions matching TRBD2. This CDR3 is 16 amino acids long. V shed 3 bases, J shed 2 bases, and the junction held 6 bases outside the gene matches. Germline assignment: CDR1 SGHVT and CDR2 SQSDAQ. In nucleotides, the CDR3 is TGTGCCAGCAGCTTTAACAGCGGGGTCAACACCGGGGAGCTGTTTTTT. Translation gives CASSFNSGVNTGELFF.

The rearrangement links TRBV5-4 to TRBJ2-2; D might be TRBD1 (6 bases). Germline CDR1 and CDR2: SGHNT and YYREEE (reference sequence). V was pared by 3 bases and J by 4 bases, with 16 bases between. CDR3 size: 16 residues. For the CDR3, the DNA is TGTGCCAGCAGCTACCACAGGGACATTCTCACCGGGGAGCTGTTTTTT. It translates to CASSYHRDILTGELFF.

This clone came up once. V gene TRBV18 combines with J gene TRBJ2-5, with unresolved D. The J call is doubtful: the DNA matches TRBJ2-7 better. CDR3 length equals 15 residues. CDR1 is KGHSH, CDR2 LQKENI, per germline. CDR3 loop: CASSLTERTPYEQYF. The DNA of the CDR3 is TGTGCCAGCTCCCTGACGGAAAGGACCCCCTACGAGCAGTACTTC.

This clone was recorded once. The chain is built from TRBV9 and TRBJ1-1; D is possibly TRBD1 (6 bases). This CDR3 region has 14 residues. CDR1 SGDLS and CDR2 YYNGEE come from the germline V gene. V gave up 2 bases and J gave up 0 bases, with 8 bases separating them. The CDR3 coding sequence is TGTGCCAGCAGCGTTGGGGGCGTGAACACTGAAGCTTTCTTT. Translation gives CASSVGGVNTEAFF.

The rearrangement uses TRBV11-3 and TRBJ2-5; a weak D match, TRBD2 (5 bases). With 5 bases removed from V and 3 bases from J, the gap between germline ends came to 25 bases. The CDR3 is 18 amino acids. Germline V gene data show CDR1 as SGHNT and CDR2 as YENEEA. CDR3 DNA: TGTGCCAGCAGCCAATACCACAACCCGACTATGCTCGAAGAGACCCAGTACTTC. This encodes CASSQYHNPTMLEETQYF.

The chain combines TRBV6-1 with TRBJ2-1, with D possibly being TRBD2 (5 bases). The CDR3 extends over 15 amino acids. Germline CDR1 MNHNS, CDR2 SASEGT. V was trimmed by 2 bases and J by 2 bases, leaving 10 bases between them. In nucleotides, the CDR3 is TGTGCCAGCAGTGAACTCCGGGGTCCCTACAATGAGCAGTTCTTC. Translation gives CASSELRGPYNEQFF.

The chain recombines TRBV19 with TRBJ2-1; TRBD1 matches at 9 bases. Germline loops: CDR1 LNHDA, CDR2 SQIVND (reference sequence). This CDR3 spans 15 amino acids. With V trimmed by 3 bases and J by 5 bases, 5 bases remained unmatched. CDR3 loop: CASSIWGQGNNEQFF. The CDR3 bases are TGTGCCAGTAGTATTTGGGGACAGGGAAACAATGAGCAGTTCTTC. The full variable domain, its missing parts supplied by reference TRBV19 and TRBJ2-1, is DGGITQSPKYLFRKEGQNVTLSCEQNLNHDAMYWYRQDPGQGLRLIYYSQIVNDFQKGDIAEGYSVSREKKESFPLTVTSAQKNPTAFYLCASSIWGQGNNEQFFGPGTRLTVL.

V gene TRBV6-5 combines with J gene TRBJ2-1; 9 nucleotides agree with TRBD2. CDR1 MNHEY and CDR2 SVGAGI come from the germline V gene. The CDR3 has 15 amino acids. V shed 0 bases, J shed 3 bases, and the junction held 0 bases outside the gene matches. The CDR3 region has the DNA TGTGCCAGCAGTTACTCGACTAGCGGCTACAATGAGCAGTTCTTC. Translated, it gives CASSYSTSGYNEQFF.

This sequence joins TRBV12-5 and TRBJ1-1; possible D gene TRBD1, 6 bases. Trimming removed 3 bases from V and 8 bases from J, with 19 bases in between. Looked up from germline, CDR1 is LGHNT and CDR2 is FRNRAP. This CDR3 is built from 15 residues. The CDR3 DNA sequence: TGTGCTAGTGGTTTAGCCCAGGGGTTGGACGACGAAGCTTTCTTT. Translated: CASGLAQGLDDEAFF.

The chain recombines TRBV7-8 with TRBJ2-5, with D tentatively TRBD2 (6 bases). Trimming shortened V by 5 bases and J by 1 base, and 17 bases separated the two germline ends. Germline V lookup: CDR1 SGHVS, CDR2 FQNEAQ. CDR3 length: 16 amino acids. CDR3 nucleotides: TGTGCCAGCAGCCTAGGCCCGAGACTAGTCCAAGAGACCCAGTACTTC. Amino acids: CASSLGPRLVQETQYF.

As DNA, the CDR3 is TGTGCCAGCAGTTCGAGCGGGACCTACGAGCAGTACTTC. It translates to CASSSSGTYEQYF. V gene TRBV6-5 combines with J gene TRBJ2-7, with 7 bases that match TRBD2. After removal of 4 bases from V and 2 bases from J, the junction contained 2 bases not matched to a gene. The CDR3 length is 13 residues. Germline CDR1 is MNHEY and CDR2 is SVGAGI.

This clone counts as medium-sized. The V call is TRBV5-8, the J call TRBJ2-1, with D unclear. The CDR3 has 15 residues. Looked up from germline, CDR1 is SGHTS and CDR2 is YDEGEE. V gave up 3 bases and J gave up 4 bases, with 14 bases separating them. CDR3 amino acids: CASSSPARGYNEQFF. The CDR3 coding sequence is TGTGCCAGCAGCTCACCTGCCAGAGGATACAATGAGCAGTTCTTC.

The J gene is TRBJ2-3, the V gene TRBV6-5, with D uncertain. CDR3 length equals 15 residues. V was clipped by 6 bases and J by 0 bases, with 13 bases between them. CDR1 is MNHEY, CDR2 SVGAGI, per germline. Here the CDR3 reads CASRTAEPSTDTQYF. CDR3 nucleotide sequence: TGTGCCAGCAGGACCGCGGAGCCAAGCACAGATACGCAGTATTTT.

V gene TRBV25-1 combines with J gene TRBJ2-1; unclear D gene. The germline CDR1 and CDR2 sequences are MGHDK and SYGVNS. V was trimmed by 5 bases and J by 8 bases, leaving 4 bases between them. The CDR3 has 10 residues. CDR3 DNA: TGTGCCAGCAGTAACCATGAGCAGTTCTTC. Amino acid sequence: CASSNHEQFF.

This clone was detected once. The chain couples TRBV7-9 to TRBJ2-2; 8 positions match TRBD2. The CDR3 extends over 16 amino acids. The J segment lost 1 base and the V segment lost 4 bases, leaving 5 bases of the junction unmatched. CDR1 is SEHNR and CDR2 is FQNEAQ in the germline V gene (reference sequence). CDR3 DNA: TGTGCCAGCAGCTATAGCGGGACACGGAACACCGGGGAGCTGTTTTTT. It is translated as CASSYSGTRNTGELFF.

The chain employs TRBV6-1 and TRBJ2-3; no reliable D call. Germline V CDR1 and CDR2: MNHNS, SASEGT. The CDR3 runs 14 residues. V was shortened by 1 base and J by 2 bases, with 7 bases between the two germline ends. The CDR3 coding sequence is TGTGCCAGCAGTGAAGTAACTCCCACAGATACGCAGTATTTT. Amino acid sequence: CASSEVTPTDTQYF.

CDR3 sequence: CASSLGLAGGVFF. The CDR3 nucleotides read TGTGCCAGCAGCTTAGGACTAGCGGGAGGGGTGTTCTTC. V gene TRBV5-4 combines with J gene TRBJ2-1; 15 positions agree with TRBD2. V lost 2 bases to trimming and J lost 15 bases; unmatched junction nucleotides: 3. Looked up from germline, CDR1 is SGHNT and CDR2 is YYREEE (reference sequence). This CDR3 contains 13 residues.

The J gene is TRBJ2-2, the V gene TRBV30, with D perhaps TRBD1 (6 bases). Trimming removed 0 bases at V and 7 bases at J, with 12 bases between. Germline assignment: CDR1 GTSNPN and CDR2 SVGIG (reference sequence). This CDR3 contains 14 residues. In DNA, the CDR3 is TGTGCCTGGAGTGTAACAGGGTGGGGCGGGGAGCTGTTTTTT. This sequence encodes CAWSVTGWGGELFF.

The chain has TRBV6-1 and TRBJ1-3, with a tentative D call TRBD1 (6 bases). The CDR3 contains 16 residues. V was pared by 0 bases and J by 1 base, with 10 bases between. Germline assignment: CDR1 MNHNS and CDR2 SASEGT. CDR3 residues: CASSEAVDSSGNTIYF. In nucleotides, the CDR3 is TGTGCCAGCAGTGAAGCGGTGGACAGTTCTGGAAACACCATATATTTT.

The genes are TRBV19 and TRBJ2-7; no reliable D call. The CDR3 extends over 13 amino acids. CDR1 and CDR2 from the germline V gene are LNHDA and SQIVND (reference sequence). Trimming removed 0 bases from V and 6 bases from J, with 9 bases in between. The CDR3 bases are TGTGCCAGTAGTATAGATCTACCTTCCGAGCAGTACTTC. Protein product: CASSIDLPSEQYF.

V and J are TRBV28 and TRBJ1-5, with a tentative D call TRBD1 (6 bases). This CDR3 region has 15 residues. Trimming took off 2 bases at V and 8 bases at J, with 16 bases between the two ends. From germline, CDR1 is MDHEN and CDR2 SYDVKM. The CDR3 spells CASSLGPGAVKPQHF. CDR3 sequence (DNA): TGTGCCAGCAGTTTAGGGCCGGGGGCCGTGAAGCCCCAGCATTTT.